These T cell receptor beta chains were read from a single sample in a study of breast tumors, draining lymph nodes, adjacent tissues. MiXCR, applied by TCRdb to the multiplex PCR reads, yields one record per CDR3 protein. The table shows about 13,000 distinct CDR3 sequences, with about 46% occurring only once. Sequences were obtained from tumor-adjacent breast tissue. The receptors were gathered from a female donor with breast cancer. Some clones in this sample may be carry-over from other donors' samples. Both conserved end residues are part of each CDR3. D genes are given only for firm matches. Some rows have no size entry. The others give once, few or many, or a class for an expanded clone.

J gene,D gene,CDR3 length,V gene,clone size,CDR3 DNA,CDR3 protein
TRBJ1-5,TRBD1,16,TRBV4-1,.,TGCGCCAGCAGCCAAGATTTGACAGGGGCGGGTCAGCCCCAGCATTTT,CASSQDLTGAGQPQHF
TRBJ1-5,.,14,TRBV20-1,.,TGCAGTGCTAGAGACCCCGAGGCCAGTCAGCCCCAGCATTTT,CSARDPEASQPQHF
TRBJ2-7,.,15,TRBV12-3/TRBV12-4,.,TGTGCCAGCAGTTTAGTTAAGGGTTTCTCCTACGAGCAGTACTTC,CASSLVKGFSYEQYF
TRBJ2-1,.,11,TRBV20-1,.,TGCAGTGCTAGTTTCCACAATGAGCAGTTCTTC,CSASFHNEQFF
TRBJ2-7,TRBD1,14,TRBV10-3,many,TGTGCCATCAGTGAGTCGACAGGGACCTACGAGCAGTACTTC,CAISESTGTYEQYF
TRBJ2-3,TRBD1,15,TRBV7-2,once,TGTGCCAGCAGCTTAGGAAAGGGGGCAACAGATACGCAGTATTTT,CASSLGKGATDTQYF
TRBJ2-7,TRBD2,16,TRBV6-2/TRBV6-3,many,TGTGCCAGCAGCCCTCCGACTAGCGTAAGCTCCTACGAGCAGTACTTC,CASSPPTSVSSYEQYF
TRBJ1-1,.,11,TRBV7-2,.,TGTGCCAGCAGCGGACAGCTTGAAGCTTTCTTT,CASSGQLEAFF
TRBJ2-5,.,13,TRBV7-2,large,TGTGCCAGCAGCTCCAGGGGGGTGGAGACCCAGTACTTC,CASSSRGVETQYF
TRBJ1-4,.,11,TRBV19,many,TGTGCCAGTAGAACCGGGACACATACAGATTTT,CASRTGTHTDF
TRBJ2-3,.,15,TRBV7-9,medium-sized,TGTGCCAGCAGCTTAGCCCAGGGGAGGACAGATACGCAGTATTTT,CASSLAQGRTDTQYF
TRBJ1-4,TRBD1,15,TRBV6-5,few,TGTGCCAGCAGTGGGGAGACAGGGACGGGCGAAAAACTGTTTTTT,CASSGETGTGEKLFF
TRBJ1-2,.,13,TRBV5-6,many,TGTGCCAGCATCGGACAGTGGAACTATGGCTACACCTTC,CASIGQWNYGYTF
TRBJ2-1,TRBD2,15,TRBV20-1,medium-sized,TGCAGTGCTAGACCGTCTAGCGGGATCTACAATGAGCAGTTCTTC,CSARPSSGIYNEQFF
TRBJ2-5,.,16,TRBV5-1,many,TGCGCCAGCAGCTTGGGGCCCGCTGCGATTCTAGAGACCCAGTACTTC,CASSLGPAAILETQYF
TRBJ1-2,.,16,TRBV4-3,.,TGCGCCAGCAGCCAAGCCGTGTTGGAGGAAGGTGGCGGCTACACCTTC,CASSQAVLEEGGGYTF
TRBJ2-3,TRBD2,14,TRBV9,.,TGTGCCAGCACCCCCCTTGGGGGGGGAGATTACCAAGATTTT,CASTPLGGGDYQDF
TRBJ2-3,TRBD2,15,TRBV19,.,TGTGCCAGTAGTATACTAGCGGGAGAGGGAGATACGCAGTATTTT,CASSILAGEGDTQYF
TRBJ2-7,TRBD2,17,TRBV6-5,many,TGTGCCAGCAGTTCCGGACTAGCGGGAGTCGGGAGAGGGGAGCAGTACTTC,CASSSGLAGVGRGEQYF
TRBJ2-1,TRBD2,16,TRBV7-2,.,TGTGCCAGCAGCGCGGGACTAGCGGGAGACTACAATGAGCAGTTCTTC,CASSAGLAGDYNEQFF
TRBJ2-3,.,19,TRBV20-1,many,TGCAGTGCCCGTCAAAGGCATTGGGGACCCGCGAGGGACACAGATACGCAGTATTTT,CSARQRHWGPARDTDTQYF
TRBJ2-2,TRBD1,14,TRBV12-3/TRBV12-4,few,TGTGCCAGCAGTCACAGGGGTGTATCTGGGGAGCTGTTTTTT,CASSHRGVSGELFF
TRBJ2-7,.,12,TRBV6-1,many,TGTGCCAGCACCCAGGAAACAGGGAGCAACTACTTC,CASTQETGSNYF
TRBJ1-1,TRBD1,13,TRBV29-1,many,TGCAGCGCTAGACAGGGTATAGGCACTGAAGCTTTCTTT,CSARQGIGTEAFF
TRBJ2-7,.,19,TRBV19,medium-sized,TGTGCCAGTAGTAATGATGGCCCCTCCGGGATCCCCCTTTCCTACGAGCAGTACTTC,CASSNDGPSGIPLSYEQYF
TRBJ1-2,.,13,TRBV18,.,TGTGCCAGCTCCCCTGGGGGGTTGGATGGCTACACCTTC,CASSPGGLDGYTF
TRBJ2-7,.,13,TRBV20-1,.,TGCAGTGCCACCTACTGGAGGGTGGACGAGCAGTACTTC,CSATYWRVDEQYF
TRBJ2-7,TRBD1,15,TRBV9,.,TGTGCCAGCAGCGTTATCGGGACAGGGGGCGGCGAGCAGTACTTC,CASSVIGTGGGEQYF
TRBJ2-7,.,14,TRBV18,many,TGTGCCAGCTCACCAGATCGGCAGACATACGAGCAGTACTTC,CASSPDRQTYEQYF
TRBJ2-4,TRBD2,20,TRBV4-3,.,TGCGCCAGCAGCCAAGATTGGGGACTAGCGGGAGTTGCTGCCAAAAACATTCAGTACTTC,CASSQDWGLAGVAAKNIQYF
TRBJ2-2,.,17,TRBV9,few,TGTGCCAGCAGCGTACGACTCCACACAGGGAACACCGGGGAGCTGTTTTTT,CASSVRLHTGNTGELFF
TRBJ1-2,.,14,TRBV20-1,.,TGCAGTGCTAGGGATGGAGAGCCCAGTAACGGCTACACCTTC,CSARDGEPSNGYTF
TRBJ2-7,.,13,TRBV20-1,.,TGCAGTGCTAGTCTCCCTAGCTCCTACGCGCAGTACTTC,CSASLPSSYAQYF
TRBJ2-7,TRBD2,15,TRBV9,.,TGTGCCAGCAGCGTAAGAGCGGGAGGTACCTACGAGCAGTACTTC,CASSVRAGGTYEQYF
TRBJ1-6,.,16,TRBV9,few,TGTGCCAGCAGCGTAGGGGAAAGCTCCTATAATTCACCCCTCCACTTT,CASSVGESSYNSPLHF
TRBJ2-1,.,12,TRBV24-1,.,TGTGCCACCTCTACAGGCTACAATGAGCAGTTCTTC,CATSTGYNEQFF
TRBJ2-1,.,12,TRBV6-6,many,TGTGCCAGCAGTTACTCGGTTAATGAGCAGTTCTTC,CASSYSVNEQFF
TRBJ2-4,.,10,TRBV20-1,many,TGCAGTGCCGTTACAAACATTCAGTACTTC,CSAVTNIQYF
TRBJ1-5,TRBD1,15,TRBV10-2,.,TGCGCCAGCAGAGAAGCAGGGGGTGGCAATCAGCCCCAGCATTTT,CASREAGGGNQPQHF
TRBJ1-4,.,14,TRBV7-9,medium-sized,TGTGCCAGCAGCTTAGTGGGCACAGATGAAAAACTGTTTTTT,CASSLVGTDEKLFF
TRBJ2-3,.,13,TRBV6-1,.,TGTGCCAGCAGGGATCTTAGCACAGATACGCAGTATTTT,CASRDLSTDTQYF
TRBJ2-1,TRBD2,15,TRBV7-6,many,TGTGCCAGCAGCCCCCTAGCGGGAGCCTACAATGAGCAGTTCTTC,CASSPLAGAYNEQFF
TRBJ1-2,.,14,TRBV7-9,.,TGTGCCAGCAGCTTAGATACTAATAACTATGGCTACACCTTC,CASSLDTNNYGYTF
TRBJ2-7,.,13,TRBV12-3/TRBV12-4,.,TGTGCCAGCAGTTTCGCCAGGAACTACGAGCAGTACTTC,CASSFARNYEQYF
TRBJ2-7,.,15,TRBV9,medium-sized,TGTGCCAGCAGCGCGGACAACAGAGTAGGTGGCGAGCAGTACTTC,CASSADNRVGGEQYF
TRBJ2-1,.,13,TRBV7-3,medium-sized,TGTGCCAGCAGCTTAAAGGCTAGCTATGAGCAGTTCTTC,CASSLKASYEQFF
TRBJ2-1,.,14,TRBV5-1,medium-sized,TGCGCCAGCAGCTTGGGGGACCTAAGTAATGAGCAGTTCTTC,CASSLGDLSNEQFF
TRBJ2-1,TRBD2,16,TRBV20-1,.,TGCAGTGCTAGAGACCTAGCGGGAGTACCCTACAATGAGCAGTTCTTC,CSARDLAGVPYNEQFF
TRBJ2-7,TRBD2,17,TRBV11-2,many,TGTGCCAGCAGCTCCGGGTTGGGAGCCCTGGGGGGGAACGAGCAGTACTTC,CASSSGLGALGGNEQYF
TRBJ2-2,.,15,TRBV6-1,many,TGTGCCAGCATCCTCACGGGGCTTCTCACCGGGGAGCTGTTTTTT,CASILTGLLTGELFF
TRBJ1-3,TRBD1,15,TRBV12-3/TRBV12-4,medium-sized,TGTGCCAGCGGAAGACAGGGGACCTCTGGAAACACCATATATTTT,CASGRQGTSGNTIYF
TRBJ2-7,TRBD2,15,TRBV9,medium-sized,TGTGCCAGCAGCCCGAGCCTAGCGGGCGCCTACGAGCAGTACTTC,CASSPSLAGAYEQYF
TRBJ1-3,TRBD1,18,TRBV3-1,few,TGCGCCAGCAGCCAGATGGGGACAGCGGTCTACTCTGGAAACACCATATATTTT,CASSQMGTAVYSGNTIYF
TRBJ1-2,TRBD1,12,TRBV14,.,TGTGCCAGCAGCCAACAGGGGGGTGGCTACACCTTC,CASSQQGGGYTF
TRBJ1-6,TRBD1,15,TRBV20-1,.,TGCAGTGCTCGCATCGTGACAGGGGGCAATTCACCCCTCCACTTT,CSARIVTGGNSPLHF